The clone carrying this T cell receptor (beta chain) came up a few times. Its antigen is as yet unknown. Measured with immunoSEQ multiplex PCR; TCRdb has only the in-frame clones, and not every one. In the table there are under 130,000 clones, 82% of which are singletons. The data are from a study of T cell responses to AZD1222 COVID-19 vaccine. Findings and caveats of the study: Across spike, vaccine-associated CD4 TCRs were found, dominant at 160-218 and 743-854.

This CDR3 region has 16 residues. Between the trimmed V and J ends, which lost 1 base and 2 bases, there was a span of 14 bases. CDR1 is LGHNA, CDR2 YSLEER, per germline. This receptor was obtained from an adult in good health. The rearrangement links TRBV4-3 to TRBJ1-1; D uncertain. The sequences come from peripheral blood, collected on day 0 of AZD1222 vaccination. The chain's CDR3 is CASSQAIRGSNTEAFF. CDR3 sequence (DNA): TGCGCCAGCAGCCAAGCTATTCGGGGTAGTAACACTGAAGCTTTCTTT.